Following are 10 T cell receptor beta chains from one sample sequenced in a study of blood T cells in healthy people across ages. The authors ran a second PCR of 7 to 11 cycles using a sample-barcoded 5' primer and a J-beta primer mix. TCRdb re-called the 5' RACE reads with MiXCR, one entry per CDR3 protein. The sample shows almost 800,000 distinct CDR3 sequences, 58% of them seen only once. Input material: blood. All receptors derive from a man aged 30-40 years in good health.

CDR3 nucleotides: TGTGCCAGCACTCTAGCGGGACCCTACGAGCAGTACTTC. This sequence encodes CASTLAGPYEQYF. The gene calls are TRBV11-3 and TRBJ2-5; 9 bases map to TRBD2. The J call could be wrong; TRBJ2-7 is a better fit for the DNA end. This CDR3 has 13 residues. Germline loops: CDR1 SGHNT, CDR2 YENEEA.

This clonotype was observed a few times. The V call is TRBV21-1, the J call TRBJ2-5; the table assigns TRBD1, which was not confirmed against the DNA. TRBV21-1 is reported as a pseudogene. The CDR3 is 17 residues long. The CDR3 loop is CASRSPSGHIIVETQYF. The CDR3 DNA is TGTGCCAGCCGCTCACCGTCGGGACATATTATTGTAGAGACCCAGTACTTC.

In this sample, this clonotype turned up a few times. The rearrangement links TRBV29-1 to TRBJ2-5; maybe TRBD1 (5 bases). Looked up from germline, CDR1 is SQVTM and CDR2 is ANQGSEA. The V end lost 7 bases, the J end lost 1 base, and 16 bases lay between the germline ends. The CDR3 extends over 14 amino acids. The CDR3 loop reads CSASPGHLQETQYF. In DNA, the CDR3 is TGCAGCGCCTCACCAGGACACCTCCAAGAGACCCAGTACTTC. Based on the CDR3 plus reference TRBV29-1 and TRBJ2-5, the full variable domain is SAVISQKPSRDICQRGTSLTIQCQVDSQVTMMFWYRQQPGQSLTLIATANQGSEATYESGFVIDKFPISRPNLTFSTLTVSNMSPEDSSIYLCSASPGHLQETQYFGPGTRLLVL.

This clonotype was found many times. With a much larger clone just one base away, this may be a read error. This chain joins TRBV28 and TRBJ2-7; TRBD2 aligns across 7 bases. The CDR3 loop spans 14 amino acids. Trimming took 6 bases from V and 2 from J; bases not matched to a gene: 7. The germline CDR1 and CDR2 sequences are MDHEN and SYDVKM. CDR3 in amino acids: CASSRCGGPYEQYF. In nucleotides, the CDR3 is TGTGCCAGCAGCAGGTGCGGGGGTCCCTACGAGCAGTACTTC.

The chain has TRBV3-1 and TRBJ2-7; D uncertain. This CDR3 contains 14 residues. V lost 8 bases and J 0 bases, leaving 14 bases between the germline ends. CDR1 and CDR2 (germline): LGHDT, YNNKEL (reference sequence). For the CDR3, the DNA is TGTGCCAGCCGTGAGCGTTTATCCTCCTACGAGCAGTACTTC. This sequence encodes CASRERLSSYEQYF.

In its sample, this clonotype was seen once. The chain carries TRBV29-1 and TRBJ2-7; 7 bases agree with TRBD1. The V gene end was trimmed by 6 bases and the J gene end by 2 bases; junction bases not matched to a gene: 10. CDR3 length: 14 residues. Germline CDR1 is SQVTM and CDR2 is ANQGSEA. The DNA for the CDR3 is TGCAGCGTGAGGGTCGGGACAGTAGCCTACGAGCAGTACTTC. Translating it yields CSVRVGTVAYEQYF.

The chain couples TRBV7-3 to TRBJ2-7; a weak D match, TRBD1 (6 bases). The CDR3 totals 13 residues. The ends were cut back, 5 bases at V and 12 bases at J, with 20 bases in the middle. In germline, CDR1 is SGHTA, CDR2 FQGTGA. This CDR3 is CASSQGHRTEPYF. The CDR3 DNA sequence: TGTGCCAGCAGCCAAGGGCACCGGACAGAACCGTACTTC.

The CDR3 bases are TGCAGTGGGGTTACAGATACGCAGTATTTT. Translating gives CSGVTDTQYF. The V call is TRBV20-1, the J call TRBJ2-3, with D unclear. The CDR3 is 10 residues long. V lost 7 bases to trimming and J lost 3 bases, with 5 bases between them. CDR1 DFQATT and CDR2 SNEGSKA come from the germline V gene (reference sequence).

The chain combines TRBV2 with TRBJ1-1; no definite D call. Germline assignment: CDR1 SNHLY and CDR2 FYNNEI. This CDR3 spans 13 amino acids. The ends were cut back, 9 bases at V and 0 bases at J, with 11 bases in the middle. CDR3 DNA: TGTGCCAGTACGGGAGAGTTGAACACTGAAGCTTTCTTT. Amino acid sequence: CASTGELNTEAFF.

The chain links TRBV12-3 or TRBV12-4 to TRBJ2-4, with D maybe TRBD2 (6 bases). The J call is doubtful: the DNA matches TRBJ2-7 better. The CDR3 runs to 14 residues. Here the CDR3 reads CASSHSAGVYEQYF. The CDR3 region has the DNA TGTGCCAGCAGTCATTCAGCGGGCGTATACGAGCAGTACTTC.